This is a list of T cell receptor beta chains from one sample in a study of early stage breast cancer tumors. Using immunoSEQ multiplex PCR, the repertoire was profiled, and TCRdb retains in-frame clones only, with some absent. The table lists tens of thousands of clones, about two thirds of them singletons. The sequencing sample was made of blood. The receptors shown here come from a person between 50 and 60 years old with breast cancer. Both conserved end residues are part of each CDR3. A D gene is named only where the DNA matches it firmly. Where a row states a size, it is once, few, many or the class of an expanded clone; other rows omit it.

CDR3: CASSYGGTSEGEQFF; DNA: TGTGCCAGCAGTTACGGGGGGACTAGTGAGGGTGAGCAGTTCTTC; length: 15; V: TRBV6-6; size: -; J: TRBJ2-1; D: TRBD2
CDR3: CASSPKPGLASDTQYF; DNA: TGTGCCAGCAGCCCTAAGCCGGGACTAGCTTCAGATACGCAGTATTTT; length: 16; V: TRBV7-8; size: -; J: TRBJ2-3; D: TRBD2
CDR3: CASSLGQFLTEAFF; DNA: TGTGCCAGCAGCTTAGGACAGTTTTTAACTGAAGCTTTCTTT; length: 14; V: TRBV13; size: few; J: TRBJ1-1; D: -
CDR3: CASSLGGGHPTDTQYF; DNA: TGTGCCAGCAGCTTGGGGGGGGGACACCCCACAGATACGCAGTATTTT; length: 16; V: TRBV5-6; size: -; J: TRBJ2-3; D: -
CDR3: CAWSIGQGMADTQYF; DNA: TGTGCCTGGAGTATCGGACAGGGGATGGCAGATACGCAGTATTTT; length: 15; V: TRBV30; size: -; J: TRBJ2-3; D: TRBD1
CDR3: CASSRQGEGTDTQYF; DNA: TGTGCCAGCAGCAGACAGGGGGAAGGCACAGATACGCAGTATTTT; length: 15; V: TRBV2; size: few; J: TRBJ2-3; D: TRBD1
CDR3: CASSLVQGLDQPQHF; DNA: TGTGCCAGCAGCTTAGTACAGGGCTTGGATCAGCCCCAGCATTTT; length: 15; V: TRBV7-2; size: -; J: TRBJ1-5; D: -
CDR3: CASSQGGRGTEAFF; DNA: TGTGCCAGCAGCCAGGGTGGCCGAGGCACTGAAGCTTTCTTT; length: 14; V: TRBV14; size: -; J: TRBJ1-1; D: -
CDR3: CASSLPSEETQYF; DNA: TGTGCCAGCAGCTTGCCTAGTGAAGAGACCCAGTACTTC; length: 13; V: TRBV5-6; size: -; J: TRBJ2-5; D: -
CDR3: CASSQETGGDTGELFF; DNA: TGCGCCAGCAGCCAAGAAACAGGTGGGGACACCGGGGAGCTGTTTTTT; length: 16; V: TRBV4-3; size: -; J: TRBJ2-2; D: -
CDR3: CASSIGQGDSTDTQYF; DNA: TGTGCCAGCAGCATCGGACAGGGGGACAGCACAGATACGCAGTATTTT; length: 16; V: TRBV5-6; size: -; J: TRBJ2-3; D: TRBD1
CDR3: CASSLLSSGAGLREQFF; DNA: TGTGCCAGCAGCCTACTATCTAGCGGAGCCGGGTTACGAGAGCAGTTCTTC; length: 17; V: TRBV11-3; size: -; J: TRBJ2-1; D: TRBD2
CDR3: CASSQDEVSGETQYF; DNA: TGCGCCAGCAGCCAAGATGAGGTTAGTGGCGAGACCCAGTACTTC; length: 15; V: TRBV4-1; size: -; J: TRBJ2-5; D: -
CDR3: CASSSGTATEAFF; DNA: TGTGCCAGCAGCTCCGGGACAGCCACTGAAGCTTTCTTT; length: 13; V: TRBV7-8; size: -; J: TRBJ1-1; D: TRBD1
CDR3: CASSYSPPETYEQYF; DNA: TGTGCCAGCAGTTACTCCCCCCCGGAGACCTACGAGCAGTACTTC; length: 15; V: TRBV6-5; size: -; J: TRBJ2-7; D: -
CDR3: CASSHQDRNYYNSPLHF; DNA: TGCGCCAGCAGCCATCAAGACAGGAATTATTATAATTCACCCCTCCACTTT; length: 17; V: TRBV4-1; size: -; J: TRBJ1-6; D: -
CDR3: CASSSRTVSYGYTF; DNA: TGTGCCAGTAGTAGTCGGACAGTCAGCTATGGCTACACCTTC; length: 14; V: TRBV19; size: -; J: TRBJ1-2; D: -
CDR3: CASSLGAGVFYEQYF; DNA: TGTGCCAGCAGCTTAGGGGCCGGGGTATTCTACGAGCAGTACTTC; length: 15; V: TRBV7-2; size: few; J: TRBJ2-7; D: -
CDR3: CASSLDPGSNYGYTF; DNA: TGTGCCAGCAGCTTAGATCCGGGGAGTAACTATGGCTACACCTTC; length: 15; V: TRBV11-2; size: few; J: TRBJ1-2; D: -
CDR3: CASTRPGGPGRGYGYTF; DNA: TGTGCCAGCACCCGCCCAGGGGGGCCGGGGAGAGGTTATGGCTACACCTTC; length: 17; V: TRBV5-6; size: -; J: TRBJ1-2; D: TRBD1
CDR3: CAMGLLGETQYF; DNA: TGTGCCATGGGACTTCTGGGAGAGACCCAGTACTTC; length: 12; V: TRBV2; size: -; J: TRBJ2-5; D: -
CDR3: CATSPSLAPQETQYF; DNA: TGCGCCACCTCGCCCTCACTAGCGCCTCAAGAGACCCAGTACTTC; length: 15; V: TRBV5-1; size: -; J: TRBJ2-5; D: TRBD2
CDR3: CASSATGFGNQPQHF; DNA: TGTGCCAGCAGCGCGACAGGGTTCGGGAATCAGCCCCAGCATTTT; length: 15; V: TRBV9; size: -; J: TRBJ1-5; D: TRBD1
CDR3: CASSALVTRKTYGYTF; DNA: TGTGCCAGTAGTGCGTTAGTGACTCGAAAGACCTATGGCTACACCTTC; length: 16; V: TRBV19; size: once; J: TRBJ1-2; D: -
CDR3: CASSPHEGRAETQYF; DNA: TGTGCCAGCTCCCCTCACGAGGGGAGGGCAGAGACCCAGTACTTC; length: 15; V: TRBV18; size: -; J: TRBJ2-5; D: TRBD2
CDR3: CASLRRQGMGDTQYF; DNA: TGTGCCAGCCTAAGGCGACAGGGGATGGGAGATACGCAGTATTTT; length: 15; V: TRBV13; size: -; J: TRBJ2-3; D: TRBD1
CDR3: CASSVGTIYEQYF; DNA: TGTGCCAGCAGTGTCGGGACTATATACGAGCAGTACTTC; length: 13; V: TRBV6-5; size: -; J: TRBJ2-7; D: TRBD2
CDR3: CASSLSVINEKLFF; DNA: TGTGCCAGCAGCTTATCAGTGATAAATGAAAAACTGTTTTTT; length: 14; V: TRBV7-2; size: -; J: TRBJ1-4; D: -
CDR3: CASTSSGRFTDTQYF; DNA: TGTGCCAGCACGTCTAGCGGGAGGTTCACAGATACGCAGTATTTT; length: 15; V: TRBV5-8; size: -; J: TRBJ2-3; D: TRBD2
CDR3: CSVVGHGVGEETQYF; DNA: TGCAGCGTTGTGGGGCATGGGGTAGGGGAAGAGACCCAGTACTTC; length: 15; V: TRBV29-1; size: -; J: TRBJ2-5; D: -
CDR3: CASSRGGPYNEQFF; DNA: TGTGCCAGCTCCCGGGGGGGCCCTTACAATGAGCAGTTCTTC; length: 14; V: TRBV4-2; size: -; J: TRBJ2-1; D: TRBD2
CDR3: CASSSTSGGAEETQYF; DNA: TGTGCCAGCAGCTCGACTAGCGGGGGGGCGGAAGAGACCCAGTACTTC; length: 16; V: TRBV9; size: -; J: TRBJ2-5; D: TRBD2
CDR3: CASSLSDRAFNGYTF; DNA: TGTGCCAGCAGCTTATCGGACAGGGCTTTCAATGGCTACACCTTC; length: 15; V: TRBV7-8; size: -; J: TRBJ1-2; D: TRBD1
CDR3: CARSEASNQPQHF; DNA: TGTGCCCGCTCTGAGGCTAGCAATCAGCCCCAGCATTTT; length: 13; V: TRBV30; size: -; J: TRBJ1-5; D: -
CDR3: CASSDRTYGYTF; DNA: TGTGCCAGCAGTGACAGGACCTATGGCTACACCTTC; length: 12; V: TRBV6-5; size: -; J: TRBJ1-2; D: -
CDR3: CASSLGGQGGYEQYF; DNA: TGTGCCAGCAGTTTAGGAGGACAGGGGGGGTACGAGCAGTACTTC; length: 15; V: TRBV27; size: few; J: TRBJ2-7; D: TRBD1
CDR3: CSVRITGPSSGANVLTF; DNA: TGCAGCGTTCGTATAACAGGGCCGAGCTCTGGGGCCAACGTCCTGACTTTC; length: 17; V: TRBV29-1; size: -; J: TRBJ2-6; D: -
CDR3: CASSLGGQGAYEQYF; DNA: TGTGCCAGCAGCTTAGGGGGACAGGGGGCCTACGAGCAGTACTTC; length: 15; V: TRBV7-6; size: -; J: TRBJ2-7; D: TRBD1
CDR3: CASSPGTGALEWETQYF; DNA: TGTGCCAGCAGCCCCGGGACAGGGGCATTGGAGTGGGAGACCCAGTACTTC; length: 17; V: TRBV5-8; size: -; J: TRBJ2-5; D: TRBD1